This T cell receptor beta chain was captured in a study of CD8+ T cells in alopecia areata. The CDR3 loop spans 14 amino acids. V lost 3 bases and J lost 0, with 8 bases in between. CDR1 is LNHDA and CDR2 is SQIVND in the germline V gene (reference sequence). This clone was observed a handful of times. cDNA reverse transcribed from extracted RNA served as the sequencing template. Profiling relied on immunoSEQ multiplex PCR, and the TCRdb table lists in-frame clones only, not all of them. Seen here are nearly 200,000 clones, about 62% observed once, and the top ten hold 5.5%. Treatment: oral pan-JAK inhibitor, 5-10 mg twice daily.

The chain is built from TRBV19 and TRBJ1-2; a weak D match, TRBD1 (5 bases). The sample consisted of CD4+ T cells sorted from blood, taken at week 24, from a patient treated with tofacitinib. The TCR originated in a human donor with alopecia areata. The DNA of the CDR3 is TGTGCCAGTAGTATGTCGACAGCTAACTATGGCTACACCTTC. This translates into CASSMSTANYGYTF. The variable domain in full, completed from reference TRBV19 and TRBJ1-2, reads DGGITQSPKYLFRKEGQNVTLSCEQNLNHDAMYWYRQDPGQGLRLIYYSQIVNDFQKGDIAEGYSVSREKKESFPLTVTSAQKNPTAFYLCASSMSTANYGYTFGSGTRLTVV.